This TCR beta chain was observed in a study of HIV-infected patients and healthy controls (dated by TCRdb to 2014 to 2015). Some background on the complete study: Although they stayed below normal ranges, CD4 counts in about 90% of the 16 patients rose modestly but significantly after three months of therapy. CD8 counts showed no consistent shift during early therapy, whereas the CD4:CD8 ratio rose slightly. Viral load fell below detection in about 70% of the 16 patients by the second bleed and in all patients following a further year of therapy. Patients exhibited no overall T-cell lymphocytopenia, and total CDR3 counts per chain were not significantly different from those of controls. Whether deep TCR repertoire sequencing of small blood samples from HIV patients could capture immune perturbation and reconstitution was tested in the study. Paper-wide results and their limitations: Processing was restricted to sixteen HIV-infected individuals, which the authors judged to be a major constraint on the generalizability of the findings. The use of whole blood limited sequencing depth and precluded separation of the dynamics of distinct T-cell subpopulations. During therapy, HIV-associated CDR3s significantly decreased in frequency, while CMV-associated CDR3s did not change significantly, though most became more frequent. Eight alpha and eight beta V genes showed significantly different mean usage between HIV-infected patients and controls. HIV-infected repertoires had significantly higher mean Gini indices than controls, possibly reflecting oligoclonality. Compared with untreated HIV+ repertoires, healthy control repertoires had roughly threefold more distinct CDR3s and higher Shannon diversity. The therapy captured by the treated samples lasted only 2 to 4 months, arguably too short a period to observe immune reconstitution given low adult thymic output. The study did not determine donor HLA types. The study cohorts differed slightly in age and sex profile, but those differences did not account for the observed differences in diversity. Size-matched repertoire data did not replicate the apparent post-therapy recovery of the Gini index in HIV-infected patients. Pairing of alpha and beta chains was not determined in the samples. Differing numbers of distinct sequences in patients and controls hindered comparison, and size-matching assigned excessive weight to rare events in the HIV-infected data. Both the Jaccard index and the count of highly shared sequences showed that healthy controls shared more CDR3s between individuals than HIV+ patients did. MAIT cell alpha-chain CDR3s were present at high frequency in healthy controls but severely depleted in HIV+ repertoires.

Follow-up blood from HIV-infected patients was collected roughly three months, about 14 weeks, after antiretroviral therapy began. Since whole blood was used without any cell fractionation, the repertoire reflected all peripheral T cells in unsorted form. For RNA extraction, a 2.5 ml sample of peripheral blood was drawn into Tempus tubes. Patients with febrile or AIDS-related illness, tumors, hepatitis B or C coinfection, immunomodulatory therapy, recent vaccination or treatment interruptions were excluded from enrollment. Residual genomic DNA was removed with the TURBO-DNase kit and globin mRNA was depleted with GLOBINclear. SuperScript III was used to reverse transcribe 500 ng RNA with primers targeting the alpha and beta constant regions. Separate alpha and beta chain libraries were made by chain-specific third strand synthesis with multiplexing indices. The protocol used a single primer pair to amplify all rearrangements within a chain, which avoided primer bias, and attached molecular barcodes to each cDNA molecule. The SP2 sequencing primer site and a random hexamer were carried on a 5' RACE adapter, to which purified cDNA was joined by T4 RNA Ligase 1. With slow temperature ramps used to favor optimal annealing, second strand synthesis was primed from the SP2 site with Phusion polymerase. Each molecule's 12-nucleotide barcode consisted of two random hexamer sequences, both added before amplification and joined together. A short first PCR added P5 and P7 adapter elements plus a second index, followed by a roughly 23-cycle amplification PCR with P5s and P7 primers. In total the libraries went through roughly 27 PCR cycles, after which the libraries were quantified on a Qubit, sized on a Bioanalyzer, and diluted to approximately 4.2 nM. Sequencing of the normalized libraries was done on an Illumina MiSeq using 2 x 250 paired-end kits. Reverse transcription reactions were cleaned up on MinElute columns and eluted into roughly 9.8 ul Tris-Cl. A 1:1 ratio of AMPure XP beads was used to clean the adapter ligations after they had run for about 21 hours at 16 degrees C. The study's processing was this. Demultiplexed FASTQ files were processed with a modified Decombinator by which V, J, insert and barcode information was output. Sequences that shared a barcode but differed from the dominant sequence were treated as errors and discarded, and barcodes were clustered at Levenshtein distance 3 and counted to estimate the original cDNA molecules. The R packages ineq, vegan, igraph and RCytoscape were used for downstream analyses, with IMGT nomenclature and CDR3 definitions applied. The authors computed V gene usage over distinct sequences and counted each TCR a single time to avoid skew from clonal expansion. Unique CDR3 amino acid sequences within a donor were connected in similarity networks whenever two sequences differed by a single Levenshtein edit. In the repertoires, a search was made for a compiled set of published HIV-specific CDR3s (around 95 alpha, 700 or so beta) and CMV-specific CDR3s (approximately 13 alpha, 250 or so beta). Lower sequence numbers were not the cause of the decreased diversity in patients, as random subsampling to size-matched repertoires showed. In TCRdb, the public reads were trimmed at Q25 with fastp and aligned with MiXCR, with productive beta chains retained. When rows share a CDR3 protein, they turn into one entry using the most common DNA and genes. TCRdb, not the authors, supplied the V and J calls. The sample includes 10,000 to 11,000 distinct CDR3 sequences, with nearly 6% observed a single time. The ten top clones hold approximately 30% of the sample.

Only a few counts were recorded for this clonotype. It has no known antigen specificity. No much larger clone exists at a distance of one base, and base qualities are not known. According to the germline V gene (reference sequence), CDR1 reads DFQATT and CDR2 reads SNEGSKA. Including the terminal cysteine and phenylalanine, the CDR3 comprises 16 residues. Of all the DNA, just the CDR3 is kept, 48 bases in frame from base 1. Trimming costs V 2 bases and J 1 base, and their ends lie 17 bases apart. The TCR originated in an adult with HIV infection. The donor label of this sample is uncertain. The rearranged chain carries TRBV20-1 and TRBJ1-1, with the D gene too uncertain to name. The specimen was blood, collected during antiretroviral therapy. The DNA reads as follows: TGCAGTGCTAGATCTCTCGGGGAGGCCGCGAACACTGAAGCTTTCTTT. It translates to CSARSLGEAANTEAFF.